This T cell receptor beta chain stems from a study of T cell responses to AZD1222 COVID-19 vaccine. Study-level results: As reported, nearly half of all spike-specific TCRs target variant regions that are unmutated. Once two AZD1222 doses were given, Spike-specific TCR breadth and depth went up.

The CDR3 is 16 residues long. Germline V gene data show CDR1 as WNHNN and CDR2 as SYGVQD (reference sequence). The J segment lost 11 bases and the V segment lost 3 bases, leaving 14 bases of the junction unmatched. On this clone: Its antigen is still unknown.

Only in-frame clones appear in the TCRdb table, and some are missing; sequencing was by immunoSEQ multiplex PCR. The sample lists about 220,000 clones; 90% to 95% were seen once. Specimen: peripheral blood, collected on day 0 of MenACWY control vaccination. The TCR originated in an adult in good health. This sequence joins TRBV10-1 and TRBJ2-2, with 8 bases fitting TRBD2. CDR3 sequence (DNA): TGCGCCAGCAGTGACCCGAGGGGTAGCGGGGCAGATGAGCTGTTTTTT. This gives the protein CASSDPRGSGADELFF.